This T cell receptor (beta chain) originates from a study of blood T cells in healthy people across ages. Then a second PCR, running about 6 to 11 cycles, was carried out with a sample-barcoded 5' primer and a J-beta primer mix. Each cDNA molecule carried a tag from a template-switch adaptor that contained 12 random nucleotides. TCRdb re-analysed the 5' RACE reads in MiXCR, keeping a single row per CDR3 protein. The sample has about 970,000 distinct CDR3 sequences, around 54% seen once. General study results and limits: Donor CMV status, an unknown factor, possibly confounded changes in expanded clonotypes. Higher diversity, along with more naive CD4+ cells, distinguished long-lived donors from aged donors. Across the age range, TCR beta diversity per million T cells fell in a roughly linear way.

Germline CDR1 is SGDLS and CDR2 is YYNGEE. With 4 bases clipped from V and 9 bases from J, the junction kept 9 bases outside the gene matches. The CDR3 has 14 residues. This clonotype was seen more than once but under ten times. Its antigen remains unknown. This chain joins TRBV9 and TRBJ2-4; TRBD2 aligns across 8 bases. Sequenced: blood. This receptor was obtained from a woman aged 55-69 years in good health. The CDR3 sequence: CASSSLGGGGIQYF. As DNA, the CDR3 is TGTGCCAGCAGCTCCCTCGGGGGGGGAGGCATTCAGTACTTC. Full variable domain (remainder filled in from reference TRBV9 and TRBJ2-4): DSGVTQTPKHLITATGQRVTLRCSPRSGDLSVYWYQQSLDQGLQFLIQYYNGEERAKGNILERFSAQQFPDLHSELNLSSLELGDSALYFCASSSLGGGGIQYFGAGTRLSVL.